This record covers a single T cell receptor (beta chain). This sample was included in a study of shared clonotypes between healthy human individuals. The CDR3 covers 21 residues. Trimming shortened V by 0 bases and J by 1 base, and 28 bases separated the two germline ends. Germline V gene data show CDR1 as MGHRA and CDR2 as YSYEKL. Evenly divided among several immunoSEQ plates was the genomic DNA of each subset. Sequenced by immunoSEQ multiplex PCR; TCRdb stores in-frame clones only, minus some. The data contain roughly 2.5 million clones, around nine tenths of them singletons. This receptor was obtained from a man younger than 30 in good health. Specimen: naive CD4+ T cells sorted from blood. As to subset: CD45RA+ positively selected. This chain joins TRBV4-1 and TRBJ2-7; tentatively, D is TRBD2 (6 bases). The CDR3 coding sequence is TGCGCCAGCAGCCAAGATGAAGTCGCGGGGAGTAAGGGCCGATATTCCTACGAGCAGTACTTC. Its translation: CASSQDEVAGSKGRYSYEQYF.